This T cell receptor beta chain is drawn from a study of OX40 agonist ivuxolimab in advanced cancers. In the study overall: Participants could have had prior anti-PD-1, anti-PD-L1 or anti-CTLA-4 therapy, and around 40% had some. Regarding the study as a whole: The average count of expanded clones was higher among CD8+ T cells than among CD4+. At 0.1-3.0 mg/kg, partial responders had clonal expansion among the lowest observed.

Concerning this clone: Its antigen is still unknown.

TCRdb's table, derived via immunoSEQ multiplex PCR, lists solely in-frame clones and lacks some. Of 60,000 to 80,000 clones listed, 84% are singletons. V was clipped by 8 bases and J by 5 bases, with 13 bases between them. Germline assignment: CDR1 MNHEY and CDR2 SVGAGI. The length of the CDR3 is 13 residues. The chain links TRBV6-5 to TRBJ1-3; D might be TRBD1 (6 bases). The sample consisted of CD4+ or CD8+ T cells sorted from blood, taken in a trial of the OX40 agonist ivuxolimab. The sequence was obtained from an adult with an advanced solid tumor such as melanoma, head and neck, liver or kidney cancer. CDR3 sequence reads: CASGSGERNTIYF. CDR3 nucleotide sequence: TGTGCCAGCGGGTCAGGGGAGAGAAACACCATATATTTT.